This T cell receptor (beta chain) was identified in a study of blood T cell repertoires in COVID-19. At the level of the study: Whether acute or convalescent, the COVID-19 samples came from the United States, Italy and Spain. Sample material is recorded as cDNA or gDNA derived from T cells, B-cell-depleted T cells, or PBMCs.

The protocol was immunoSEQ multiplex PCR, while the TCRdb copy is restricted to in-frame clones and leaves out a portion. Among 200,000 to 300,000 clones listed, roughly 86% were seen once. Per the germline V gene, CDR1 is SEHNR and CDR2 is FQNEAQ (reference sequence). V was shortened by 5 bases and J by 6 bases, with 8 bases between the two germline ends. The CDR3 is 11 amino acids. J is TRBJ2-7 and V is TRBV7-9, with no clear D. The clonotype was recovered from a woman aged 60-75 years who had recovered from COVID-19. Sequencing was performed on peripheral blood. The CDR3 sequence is CASSVVGEQYF. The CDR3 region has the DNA TGTGCCAGCAGCGTAGTCGGCGAGCAGTACTTC.